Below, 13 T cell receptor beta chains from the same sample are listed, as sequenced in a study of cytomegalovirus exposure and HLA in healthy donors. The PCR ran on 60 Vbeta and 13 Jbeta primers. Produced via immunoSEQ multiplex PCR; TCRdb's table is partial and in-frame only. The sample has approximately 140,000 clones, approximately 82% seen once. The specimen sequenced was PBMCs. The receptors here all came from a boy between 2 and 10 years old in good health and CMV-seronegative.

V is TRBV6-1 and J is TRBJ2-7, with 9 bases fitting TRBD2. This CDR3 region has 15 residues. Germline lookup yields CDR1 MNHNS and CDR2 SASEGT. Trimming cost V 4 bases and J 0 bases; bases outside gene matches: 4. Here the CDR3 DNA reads TGTGCCAGCAGTGTGGTAGCGGGGGTCTCCTACGAGCAGTACTTC. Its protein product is CASSVVAGVSYEQYF.

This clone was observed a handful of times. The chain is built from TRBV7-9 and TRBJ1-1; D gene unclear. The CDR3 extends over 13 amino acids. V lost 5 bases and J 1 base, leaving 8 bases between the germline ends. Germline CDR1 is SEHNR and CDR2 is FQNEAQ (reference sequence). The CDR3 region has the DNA TGTGCCAGCAGCCCGCCGGGGAACACTGAAGCTTTCTTT. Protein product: CASSPPGNTEAFF. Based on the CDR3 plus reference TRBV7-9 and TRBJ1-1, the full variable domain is DTGVSQNPRHKITKRGQNVTFRCDPISEHNRLYWYRQTLGQGPEFLTYFQNEAQLEKSRLLSDRFSAERPKGSFSTLEIQRTEQGDSAMYLCASSPPGNTEAFFGQGTRLTVV.

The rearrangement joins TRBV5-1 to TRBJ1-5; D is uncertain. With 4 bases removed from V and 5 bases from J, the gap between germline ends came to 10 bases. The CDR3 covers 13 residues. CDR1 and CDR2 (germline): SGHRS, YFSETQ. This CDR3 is CASSPAGYQPQHF. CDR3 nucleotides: TGCGCCAGCAGCCCGGCGGGGTATCAGCCCCAGCATTTT.

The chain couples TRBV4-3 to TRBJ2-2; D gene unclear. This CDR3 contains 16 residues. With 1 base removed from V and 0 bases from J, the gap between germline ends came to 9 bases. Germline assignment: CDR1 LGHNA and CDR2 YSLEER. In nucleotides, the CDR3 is TGCGCCAGCAGCCAAGTCGACAACCCGAACACCGGGGAGCTGTTTTTT. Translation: CASSQVDNPNTGELFF.

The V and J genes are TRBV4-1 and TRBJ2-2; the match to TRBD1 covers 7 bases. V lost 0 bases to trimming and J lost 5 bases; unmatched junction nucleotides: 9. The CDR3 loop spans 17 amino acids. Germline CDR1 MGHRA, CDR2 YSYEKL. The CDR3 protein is CASSQDGTGVATGELFF. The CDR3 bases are TGCGCCAGCAGCCAAGATGGCACAGGGGTTGCAACCGGGGAGCTGTTTTTT.

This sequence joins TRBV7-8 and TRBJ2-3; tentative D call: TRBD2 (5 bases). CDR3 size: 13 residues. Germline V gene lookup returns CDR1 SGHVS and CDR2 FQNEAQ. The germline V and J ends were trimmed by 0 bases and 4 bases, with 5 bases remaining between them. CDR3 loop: CASSLAGADTQYF. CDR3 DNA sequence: TGTGCCAGCAGCTTAGCGGGAGCAGATACGCAGTATTTT.

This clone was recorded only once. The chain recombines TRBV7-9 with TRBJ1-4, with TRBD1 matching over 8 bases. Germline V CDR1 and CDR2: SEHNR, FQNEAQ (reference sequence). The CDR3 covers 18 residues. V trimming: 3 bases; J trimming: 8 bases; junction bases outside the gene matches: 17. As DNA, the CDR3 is TGTGCCAGCAGCTTCCGGGGACTAACCGGGACAGGTTCGGAAAAACTGTTTTTT. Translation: CASSFRGLTGTGSEKLFF.

CDR3 sequence reads: CASSLVTGDGEQYF. In nucleotides, the CDR3 is TGTGCCAGCAGCTTAGTTACAGGGGATGGCGAGCAGTACTTC. This chain links TRBV13 with TRBJ2-7; TRBD1 agrees at 7 bases. The CDR3 runs 14 residues. Trimming cost V 1 base and J 6 bases; bases outside gene matches: 6. Germline CDR1 and CDR2: PRHDT and FYEKMQ (reference sequence).

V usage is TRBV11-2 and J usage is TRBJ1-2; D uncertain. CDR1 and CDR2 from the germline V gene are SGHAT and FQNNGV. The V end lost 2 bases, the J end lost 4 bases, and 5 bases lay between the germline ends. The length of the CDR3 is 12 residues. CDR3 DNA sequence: TGTGCCAGCAGCTTAAGGAGCTATGGCTACACCTTC. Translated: CASSLRSYGYTF.

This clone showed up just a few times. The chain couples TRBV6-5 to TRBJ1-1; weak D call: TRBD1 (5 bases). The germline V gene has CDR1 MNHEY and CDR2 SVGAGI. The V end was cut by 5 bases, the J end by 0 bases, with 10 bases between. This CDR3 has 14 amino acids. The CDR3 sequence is CASSKETVNTEAFF. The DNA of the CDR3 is TGTGCCAGCAGTAAAGAGACAGTGAACACTGAAGCTTTCTTT.

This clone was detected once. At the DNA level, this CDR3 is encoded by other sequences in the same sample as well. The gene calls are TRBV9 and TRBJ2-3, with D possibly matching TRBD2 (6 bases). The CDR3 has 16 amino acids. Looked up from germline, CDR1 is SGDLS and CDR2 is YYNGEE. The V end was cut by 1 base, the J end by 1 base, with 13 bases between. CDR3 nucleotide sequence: TGTGCCAGCAGCGTACCCTCGGCGGGACGCACAGATACGCAGTATTTT. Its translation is CASSVPSAGRTDTQYF.

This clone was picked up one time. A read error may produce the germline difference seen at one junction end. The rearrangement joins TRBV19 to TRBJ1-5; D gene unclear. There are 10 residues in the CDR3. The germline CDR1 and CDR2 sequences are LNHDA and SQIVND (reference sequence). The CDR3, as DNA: TGTGCCAGTAGCGATCAGCCCCAGCATTTT. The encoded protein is CASSDQPQHF.

The CDR3 spells CASSQVLEETQYF. The CDR3 bases are TGCGCCAGCAGCCAAGTTCTAGAAGAGACCCAGTACTTC. The chain carries TRBV4-1 and TRBJ2-5; D unresolved. The germline CDR1 and CDR2 sequences are MGHRA and YSYEKL. The CDR3 extends over 13 amino acids. V lost 1 base and J lost 3, with 6 bases in between.